Listed here are 11 T cell receptor beta chains from one sample, sequenced in a study of response to subunit inactivated influenza vaccine. TCRdb reprocessed the RT-PCR reads with MiXCR, giving one entry per CDR3 protein. The sample consists of around 570,000 distinct CDR3 sequences, about 10% of them appearing once. These sequences were also reported in another study, on T cells expressing NK-cell markers. That source reports: Beta-chain TCR cDNA was generated via 5'RACE template switching with UMIs.

This specimen was PBMCs from blood, taken on the day of vaccination. These TCRs come from a man aged 45-60 years who received an inactivated influenza vaccine.

The CDR3 nucleotides read TGTGCCAGCATGGGCGTTGACAATGAGCAGTTCTTC. This translates into CASMGVDNEQFF. This chain joins TRBV6-2 or TRBV6-3 and TRBJ2-1; no clear D. V was trimmed by 7 bases and J by 5 bases, leaving 9 bases between them. The CDR3 extends over 12 amino acids. Germline CDR1 reads MNHEY; CDR2 reads SVGEGT.

This clonotype has at least ten counts. The chain combines TRBV6-2 or TRBV6-3 with TRBJ1-1; TRBD1 agrees at 7 bases. CDR1 MNHEY and CDR2 SVGEGT come from the germline V gene. After removal of 2 bases from V and 0 bases from J, the junction contained 6 bases not matched to a gene. The CDR3 covers 16 residues. The CDR3 region is CASSYGRGAMNTEAFF. The DNA of the CDR3 is TGTGCCAGCAGTTACGGCAGGGGGGCGATGAACACTGAAGCTTTCTTT.

In its sample, this clonotype was seen many times. V usage is TRBV19 and J usage is TRBJ1-6, with no clear D. Trimming pared 5 bases from V and 7 bases from J, leaving 9 bases between. The length of the CDR3 is 13 residues. Germline V gene data show CDR1 as LNHDA and CDR2 as SQIVND (reference sequence). The CDR3 DNA follows: TGTGCCAGTAGTTCCCGGGAAAATTCACCCCTCCACTTT. It encodes CASSSRENSPLHF.

This clonotype was detected many times. The rearrangement joins TRBV12-3 or TRBV12-4 to TRBJ2-7; 9 bases agree with TRBD2. The CDR3 is 15 amino acids. V lost 1 base and J lost 4; bases outside the gene matches: 5. The CDR3 here is CASSLGSGSKYEQYF. DNA for the CDR3: TGTGCCAGCAGTTTAGGTAGCGGGAGCAAGTACGAGCAGTACTTC.

This clonotype has a handful of counts. The chain combines TRBV5-1 with TRBJ2-1; 7 bases match TRBD2. The CDR3 runs to 15 residues. Germline trimming cut 1 base from V and 3 bases from J; bases unmatched to any gene: 4. Per the germline V gene, CDR1 is SGHRS and CDR2 is YFSETQ. CDR3 amino acids: CASSLSSGFYNEQFF. CDR3 coding DNA: TGCGCCAGCAGCTTGTCTAGCGGCTTCTACAATGAGCAGTTCTTC. The complete variable domain, with remaining parts taken from reference TRBV5-1 and TRBJ2-1, reads KAGVTQTPRYLIKTRGQQVTLSCSPISGHRSVSWYQQTPGQGLQFLFEYFSETQRNKGNFPGRFSGRQFSNSRSEMNVSTLELGDSALYLCASSLSSGFYNEQFFGPGTRLTVL.

The chain combines TRBV20-1 with TRBJ2-1, with TRBD2 identical over 13 bases. From germline, CDR1 is DFQATT and CDR2 SNEGSKA (reference sequence). J gave up 9 bases and V 2 bases, and 7 bases lay outside the gene matches. The CDR3 is 15 amino acids. CDR3 nucleotide sequence: TGCAGTGCTAGAACACTAGCGGGAGGGCCGGGTGAGCAGTTCTTC. Translation: CSARTLAGGPGEQFF.

In its sample, this clonotype was seen a few times. The V call is TRBV20-1, the J call TRBJ1-1, with 8 bases identical to TRBD1. This CDR3 has 14 amino acids. Germline V gene data show CDR1 as DFQATT and CDR2 as SNEGSKA (reference sequence). V lost 4 bases, J lost 2 bases, and 6 bases stayed unmatched. CDR3 amino acids: CSAKPGGKNTEAFF. The CDR3 DNA is TGCAGTGCTAAACCAGGGGGCAAAAACACTGAAGCTTTCTTT.

This clonotype was counted ten times or more. V and J are TRBV28 and TRBJ2-1; 12 bases are shared with TRBD1. V shed 6 bases and J 10 bases; nucleotides not matched to a gene: 13. CDR1 is MDHEN, CDR2 SYDVKM, per germline. The CDR3 sequence is 16 residues long. Written as DNA, the CDR3 is TGTGCCAGCAGCCAAACCTGGGGACAGGGGGCTTGGGAGCAGTTCTTC. This codes for CASSQTWGQGAWEQFF.

The chain uses TRBV6-4 and TRBJ2-6; D perhaps matches TRBD2 (6 bases). V was clipped by 10 bases and J by 1 base, with 14 bases between them. The CDR3 has 15 amino acids. CDR1 and CDR2 from the germline V gene are MRHNA and SNTAGT. In DNA form, the CDR3 reads TGTGCCATACCTAACGGGGGTTCTGGGGCCAACGTCCTGACTTTC. Translation: CAIPNGGSGANVLTF.

J is TRBJ2-2 and V is TRBV6-2 or TRBV6-3, with 11 bases that match TRBD2. Germline values: CDR1 MNHEY, CDR2 SVGEGT. The CDR3 totals 16 residues. V lost 0 bases to trimming and J lost 6 bases; unmatched junction nucleotides: 3. Written as DNA, the CDR3 is TGTGCCAGCAGTTACTCGGGACTAGCGGTCGCCGGGGAGCTGTTTTTT. Translated, it gives CASSYSGLAVAGELFF.

This clonotype was found a few times. J is TRBJ1-5 and V is TRBV7-9; 7 bases map to TRBD1. With V trimmed by 5 bases and J by 7 bases, 2 bases remained unmatched. The CDR3 runs 12 residues. CDR1 is SEHNR and CDR2 is FQNEAQ in the germline V gene (reference sequence). The CDR3 sequence: CASSTGVQPQHF. The CDR3 nucleotides read TGTGCCAGCAGCACAGGGGTCCAGCCCCAGCATTTT.